These 18 T cell receptor beta chains were all obtained from the same sample, sequenced in a study of blood T cell repertoires in COVID-19. The table came from immunoSEQ multiplex PCR; TCRdb's copy has only in-frame clones and leaves some out. In the table there are 150,000 to 200,000 clones, less than 85% of which are singletons. Sequenced input: PBMCs or T cells enriched from blood (not recorded which). Receptors were obtained from a man in his fifties who had recovered from COVID-19.

V and J are TRBV6-1 and TRBJ2-2; 9 nucleotides align to TRBD1. This CDR3 spans 16 amino acids. The germline gives CDR1 MNHNS, CDR2 SASEGT. V gave up 4 bases and J gave up 5 bases; unmatched junction bases: 8. The DNA for the CDR3 is TGTGCCAGCAGTGTCCGACAGGGGGGTTATACCGGGGAGCTGTTTTTT. This translates into CASSVRQGGYTGELFF.

V is TRBV5-5 and J is TRBJ2-7, with no clear D. Trimming took 4 bases from V and 7 from J, leaving 9 bases between them. The CDR3 covers 11 residues. CDR1 SGHKS and CDR2 YYEKEE come from the germline V gene (reference sequence). CDR3 loop: CASSGPREQYF. CDR3 nucleotides: TGTGCCAGCAGCGGGCCGCGAGAGCAGTACTTC.

The chain uses TRBV28 and TRBJ1-3; D unclear. This CDR3 region has 14 residues. CDR1 is MDHEN and CDR2 is SYDVKM in the germline V gene. V was trimmed by 3 bases and J by 0 bases, leaving 6 bases between them. CDR3 bases: TGTGCCAGCAGTTTTAGTAGCTCTGGAAACACCATATATTTT. Its protein is CASSFSSSGNTIYF.

The chain couples TRBV3-1 (or the pseudogene TRBV3-2) to TRBJ2-2; D may be TRBD1 (6 bases). Germline V lookup: CDR1 LGHDT, CDR2 YNNKEL (reference sequence). The germline V and J ends were trimmed by 2 bases and 5 bases, with 9 bases remaining between them. The CDR3 length is 14 residues. CDR3 sequence reads: CASSQQGITGELFF. CDR3 DNA sequence: TGTGCCAGCAGCCAACAGGGGATTACCGGGGAGCTGTTTTTT.

V usage is TRBV11-1 and J usage is TRBJ2-3; the D is unclear. Germline CDR1 is SGHAT and CDR2 is FQDESV (reference sequence). Trimming left V 2 bases short and J 3 bases short, with 3 bases between. The CDR3 contains 12 residues. The CDR3 coding sequence is TGTGCCAGCAGCTTAACAACAGATACGCAGTATTTT. Translation gives CASSLTTDTQYF.

The chain links TRBV5-1 to TRBJ1-1; tentative D call: TRBD1 (6 bases). There are 16 residues in the CDR3. Germline assignment: CDR1 SGHRS and CDR2 YFSETQ. Trimming shortened V by 4 bases and J by 5 bases, and 21 bases separated the two germline ends. Written as DNA, the CDR3 is TGCGCCAGCAGCCCCCAACCCGGCAGGGGCGAAACTGAAGCTTTCTTT. Translated, it gives CASSPQPGRGETEAFF.

The chain has TRBV28 and TRBJ2-3, with a tentative D call TRBD1 (7 bases). The CDR3 runs 16 residues. The germline gives CDR1 MDHEN, CDR2 SYDVKM. V shed 3 bases and J shed 0 bases, with 13 bases lying between them. DNA for the CDR3: TGTGCCAGCAGTTTCAGGGGGGAAACTAGCACAGATACGCAGTATTTT. Protein sequence: CASSFRGETSTDTQYF.

In DNA, the CDR3 is TGTGCCAGCACCTCATTGACAGGGGGGAATCAGCCCCAGCATTTT. It specifies CASTSLTGGNQPQHF. The V gene is TRBV2, the J gene TRBJ1-5, with 9 bases identical to TRBD1. There are 15 residues in the CDR3. Germline-derived CDR1 and CDR2 are SNHLY and FYNNEI. The J segment lost 4 bases and the V segment lost 7 bases, leaving 8 bases of the junction unmatched.

The chain combines TRBV12-3 or TRBV12-4 with TRBJ1-5; D may be TRBD1 (6 bases). The CDR3 runs 12 residues. V lost 7 bases and J lost 6, with 10 bases in between. The CDR3 here is CASMRGGQPQHF. In DNA form, the CDR3 reads TGTGCCAGCATGAGGGGGGGTCAGCCCCAGCATTTT.

DNA of the CDR3: TGCAGTGCCAAGGGAGGGGCCGAGCAGTACTTC. The encoded protein is CSAKGGAEQYF. The rearrangement links TRBV20-1 to TRBJ2-7, with TRBD2 matching over 7 bases. Germline CDR1 reads DFQATT; CDR2 reads SNEGSKA (reference sequence). CDR3 length: 11 residues. V lost 6 bases, J lost 6 bases, and 5 bases stayed unmatched.

The chain is built from TRBV19 and TRBJ1-2; D might be TRBD1 (6 bases). The CDR3 runs 14 residues. V lost 7 bases to trimming and J lost 4 bases, with 16 bases between them. Germline V gives CDR1 LNHDA, CDR2 SQIVND (reference sequence). This CDR3 reads CASIAFGGGYGYTF. The CDR3 bases are TGTGCCAGTATCGCGTTTGGGGGCGGCTATGGCTACACCTTC.

CDR3: CASSQDRQGGQPQHF. As DNA, the CDR3 is TGCGCCAGCAGCCAAGATCGTCAGGGAGGACAGCCCCAGCATTTT. The V gene is TRBV4-3, the J gene TRBJ1-5, with a possible D match to TRBD1 (5 bases). The CDR3 sequence is 15 residues long. Germline V CDR1 and CDR2: LGHNA, YSLEER. Trimming left V 0 bases short and J 7 bases short, with 13 bases between.

This clone came up a few times. For the CDR3, the DNA is TGTGCCAGCAGCGTAGCTACAAGCGGGGGGCCGTCCTACGAGCAGTACTTC. Protein sequence: CASSVATSGGPSYEQYF. The chain recombines TRBV9 with TRBJ2-7; 9 nucleotides line up with TRBD2. Germline CDR1 and CDR2: SGDLS and YYNGEE. V trimming: 0 bases; J trimming: 1 base; junction bases outside the gene matches: 8. This CDR3 has 17 residues.

The chain joins TRBV12-3 or TRBV12-4 to TRBJ1-5; 8 nucleotides align to TRBD1. V shed 6 bases and J 7 bases; nucleotides not matched to a gene: 5. This CDR3 region has 13 residues. CDR3 region: CASRQGAEQPQHF. The CDR3 DNA reads TGTGCCAGCAGGCAGGGGGCAGAACAGCCCCAGCATTTT.

V and J are TRBV2 and TRBJ2-7; D is unclear. In germline, CDR1 is SNHLY, CDR2 FYNNEI. The CDR3 totals 12 residues. V was clipped by 6 bases and J by 1 base, with 7 bases between them. This chain's CDR3 is CASRSDSYEQYF. The CDR3 nucleotides are TGTGCCAGCAGGAGTGATTCCTACGAGCAGTACTTC.

The chain uses TRBV27 and TRBJ1-5, with D unresolved. The CDR3 has 14 amino acids. V lost 5 bases and J lost 0, with 8 bases in between. The germline gives CDR1 MNHEY, CDR2 SMNVEV (reference sequence). The CDR3 loop is CASSKLYSNQPQHF. The CDR3 DNA follows: TGTGCCAGCAGTAAGCTCTATAGCAATCAGCCCCAGCATTTT.

The chain couples TRBV20-1 to TRBJ2-7; maybe TRBD1 (5 bases). Trimming left V 3 bases short and J 3 bases short, with 6 bases between. The CDR3 loop spans 11 amino acids. Germline V CDR1 and CDR2: DFQATT, SNEGSKA (reference sequence). CDR3 residues: CSASQGYEQYF. CDR3 nucleotides: TGCAGTGCTAGTCAGGGCTACGAGCAGTACTTC.

This chain joins TRBV5-8 and TRBJ2-3; D call uncertain. This CDR3 is built from 13 residues. Trimming took 2 bases from V and 1 from J, leaving 5 bases between them. From germline, CDR1 is SGHTS and CDR2 YDEGEE. CDR3 bases: TGTGCCAGCAGCTTACGAGGCACAGATACGCAGTATTTT. Translated, it gives CASSLRGTDTQYF.